A single sample gave rise to the 2 T cell receptor beta chains below, sequenced in a study of identical twins. MiXCR, applied by TCRdb to the 5' RACE reads, yields one record per CDR3 protein. The sample consists of around 450,000 distinct CDR3 sequences, over 12% of them appearing once. These data were also filed under a second study, of yellow fever vaccine responses in identical twins.

The sequencing sample was made of CD4+ T cells sorted from blood. These receptors came from a young woman in good health.

The V call is TRBV7-8, the J call TRBJ2-5; maybe TRBD2 (6 bases). In germline, CDR1 is SGHVS, CDR2 FQNEAQ. The CDR3 contains 13 residues. V gave up 8 bases and J gave up 4 bases, with 14 bases separating them. The CDR3 region has the DNA TGTGCCAGCGGGGTAGGAGGGCGAGAGACCCAGTACTTC. Translation: CASGVGGRETQYF.

This clonotype has just one count. The V call is TRBV27, the J call TRBJ2-7; 9 bases are shared with TRBD2. The V and J ends lost 5 bases and 2 bases, in that order; junction bases with no gene match: 16. Germline CDR1 MNHEY, CDR2 SMNVEV (reference sequence). The CDR3 loop spans 18 amino acids. CDR3 nucleotide sequence: TGTGCCAGCAGTCCCCGACGGACTAGCGTCAGTGGGGCCTACGAGCAGTACTTC. It yields the protein CASSPRRTSVSGAYEQYF.